This passage covers 20 T cell receptor beta chains from one sample sequenced in a study of siplizumab effects on memory and regulatory T cells. Measured with immunoSEQ multiplex PCR; TCRdb has only the in-frame clones, and not every one. Here the sample spans 70,000 to 100,000 clones, approximately 94% being singletons. Sequencing input: CD8+ T cells sorted from blood. The source of these receptors is a human donor in good health.

The chain's CDR3 is CASKPLGLAGRNTGELFF. In DNA form, the CDR3 reads TGTGCCAGCAAACCTCTAGGACTAGCGGGGCGGAACACCGGGGAGCTGTTTTTT. This sequence joins TRBV7-9 and TRBJ2-2; TRBD2 aligns across 12 bases. The germline CDR1 and CDR2 sequences are SEHNR and FQNEAQ (reference sequence). With 7 bases clipped from V and 1 base from J, the junction kept 10 bases outside the gene matches. The CDR3 spans 18 residues.

The chain employs TRBV19 and TRBJ1-5; the D gene is possibly TRBD1 (6 bases). The V gene lost 5 bases and the J gene lost 4 bases, with 18 bases spanning the gap. CDR3 size: 16 residues. Germline V gene lookup returns CDR1 LNHDA and CDR2 SQIVND (reference sequence). The CDR3 spells CASSWSGTLRNQPQHF. In DNA, the CDR3 is TGTGCCAGTAGTTGGAGTGGGACACTTCGGAATCAGCCCCAGCATTTT.

Only a few counts were recorded for this clone. The chain couples TRBV7-6 to TRBJ1-1; D might be TRBD1 (6 bases). This CDR3 is built from 14 residues. Germline CDR1 reads SGHVS; CDR2 reads FNYEAQ. Deletions cut 5 bases from V and 2 bases from J, with 12 bases between. As DNA, the CDR3 is TGTGCCAGCAGCCGAGGGGGGATCAACACTGAAGCTTTCTTT. Translation: CASSRGGINTEAFF.

The V and J genes are TRBV2 and TRBJ1-4; D uncertain. Trimming cost V 4 bases and J 3 bases, with 12 bases left between them. This CDR3 region has 15 residues. In germline, CDR1 is SNHLY, CDR2 FYNNEI. This CDR3 reads CASSGQGVSNEKLFF. The CDR3 DNA sequence: TGTGCCAGCAGTGGGCAAGGAGTGTCTAATGAAAAACTGTTTTTT.

The V and J genes are TRBV9 and TRBJ2-3; 11 nucleotides match TRBD2. CDR3 length equals 21 residues. CDR1 is SGDLS, CDR2 YYNGEE, per germline. With V trimmed by 1 base and J by 0 bases, 16 bases remained unmatched. The CDR3 DNA follows: TGTGCCAGCAGCGTAAGGGGGCCCGATAGCGGGAGGGCCCCTAGCACAGATACGCAGTATTTT. This codes for CASSVRGPDSGRAPSTDTQYF.

The chain links TRBV7-9 to TRBJ2-5; no firm D call. V was cut by 4 bases and J by 4 bases, with 16 bases left in between. Germline CDR1 SEHNR, CDR2 FQNEAQ (reference sequence). The CDR3 extends over 15 amino acids. In DNA form, the CDR3 reads TGTGCCAGCAGCTCAGATTCTTCCTTCCCAGAGACCCAGTACTTC. Protein product: CASSSDSSFPETQYF.

The genes are TRBV7-9 and TRBJ1-2; D uncertain. Germline CDR1 reads SEHNR; CDR2 reads FQNEAQ (reference sequence). This CDR3 is 14 amino acids long. Trimming pared 10 bases from V and 0 bases from J, leaving 15 bases between. CDR3 bases: TGTGCCACAGATCGAAGGAAAGCTAACTATGGCTACACCTTC. This encodes CATDRRKANYGYTF.

This clone was picked up one time. The genes are TRBV6-1 and TRBJ2-7, with 7 bases fitting TRBD1. This CDR3 has 15 amino acids. Germline trimming cut 7 bases from V and 2 bases from J; bases unmatched to any gene: 11. Germline values: CDR1 MNHNS, CDR2 SASEGT. The CDR3 is CASKDRSKGTYEQYF. The CDR3 DNA is TGTGCCAGCAAGGACAGGTCGAAAGGGACCTACGAGCAGTACTTC.

This clone has a single count. This chain connects TRBV27 to TRBJ2-1; D not resolved. Germline CDR1 is MNHEY and CDR2 is SMNVEV (reference sequence). Trimming removed 0 bases at V and 2 bases at J, with 11 bases between. This CDR3 contains 16 residues. CDR3 residues: CASSLSTQSAYNEQFF. CDR3 bases: TGTGCCAGCAGTTTATCGACTCAGTCCGCCTACAATGAGCAGTTCTTC.

This chain joins TRBV14 and TRBJ1-1; weak D call: TRBD1 (6 bases). Trimming cost V 4 bases and J 6 bases, with 15 bases left between them. Looked up from germline, CDR1 is SGHDN and CDR2 is FVKESK. This CDR3 contains 14 residues. DNA for the CDR3: TGTGCCAGCAGCCGCGAGGCGGGGGGCGCTGAAGCTTTCTTT. The encoded protein is CASSREAGGAEAFF.

The V call is TRBV30, the J call TRBJ2-7; 7 nucleotides align to TRBD2. Trimming removed 0 bases from V and 0 bases from J; junction bases left unmatched: 11. This CDR3 has 17 amino acids. Germline assignment: CDR1 GTSNPN and CDR2 SVGIG (reference sequence). CDR3 protein: CAWSVPGLVGTSYEQYF. As DNA, the CDR3 is TGTGCCTGGAGTGTACCCGGACTAGTGGGGACCTCCTACGAGCAGTACTTC.

This rearrangement joins TRBV9 to TRBJ1-1, with D unresolved. The CDR3 contains 16 residues. Germline CDR1 reads SGDLS; CDR2 reads YYNGEE. Trimming cost V 0 bases and J 0 bases, with 12 bases left between them. The DNA of the CDR3 is TGTGCCAGCAGCGTAGAAGGTTCTTTGCTGAACACTGAAGCTTTCTTT. Its protein product is CASSVEGSLLNTEAFF. Supplemented by reference TRBV9 and TRBJ1-1, the full variable domain reads DSGVTQTPKHLITATGQRVTLRCSPRSGDLSVYWYQQSLDQGLQFLIQYYNGEERAKGNILERFSAQQFPDLHSELNLSSLELGDSALYFCASSVEGSLLNTEAFFGQGTRLTVV.

This chain uses TRBV4-1 with TRBJ2-7, with 16 bases aligning to TRBD2. J was trimmed by 0 bases and V by 4 bases; bases with no gene match: 9. Per the germline V gene, CDR1 is MGHRA and CDR2 is YSYEKL. CDR3 length: 19 amino acids. The CDR3 DNA reads as TGCGCCAGCAGCCCCACCGGGACTAGCGGGGGGGTCCCCTCCTACGAGCAGTACTTC. It specifies CASSPTGTSGGVPSYEQYF.

The chain joins TRBV10-3 to TRBJ1-1; D remains unclear. V was trimmed by 0 bases and J by 10 bases, leaving 12 bases between them. This CDR3 contains 13 residues. Germline V gives CDR1 ENHRY, CDR2 SYGVKD. The CDR3 is CAISESIGEAAFF. The CDR3 coding sequence is TGTGCCATCAGTGAGTCGATAGGTGAGGCAGCTTTCTTT.

With respect to this clone: At the DNA level, this CDR3 is encoded by other sequences in the same sample as well. This rearrangement joins TRBV7-9 to TRBJ2-7; D gene ambiguous. This CDR3 is built from 14 residues. Per germline, CDR1 SEHNR and CDR2 FQNEAQ (reference sequence). V gave up 1 base and J gave up 0 bases, with 7 bases separating them. Here the CDR3 reads CASSLEGSSYEQYF. The CDR3 DNA reads as TGTGCCAGCAGCTTAGAGGGCAGCTCCTACGAGCAGTACTTC. Variable domain in full (rest from reference TRBV7-9 and TRBJ2-7): DTGVSQNPRHKITKRGQNVTFRCDPISEHNRLYWYRQTLGQGPEFLTYFQNEAQLEKSRLLSDRFSAERPKGSFSTLEIQRTEQGDSAMYLCASSLEGSSYEQYFGPGTRLTVT.

This clone appeared a single time. V is TRBV7-2 and J is TRBJ2-5, with no clear D. The CDR3 extends over 14 amino acids. Trimming removed 5 bases at V and 4 bases at J, with 14 bases between. Looked up from germline, CDR1 is SGHTA and CDR2 is FQGNSA. The chain's CDR3 is CASSPGPSAETQYF. The CDR3 DNA follows: TGTGCCAGCAGCCCCGGCCCCTCGGCAGAGACCCAGTACTTC.

This clone has a single count. This chain links TRBV27 with TRBJ2-7; TRBD2 aligns across 11 bases. V lost 6 bases, J lost 1 base, and 2 bases stayed unmatched. The CDR3 has 14 amino acids. Germline-derived CDR1 and CDR2 are MNHEY and SMNVEV (reference sequence). This CDR3 reads CASRLAGGSYEQYF. In nucleotides, the CDR3 is TGTGCCAGCAGATTAGCGGGGGGGTCCTACGAGCAGTACTTC.

The rearrangement uses TRBV4-1 and TRBJ1-5, with 7 positions matching TRBD1. CDR1 and CDR2 from the germline V gene are MGHRA and YSYEKL. V gave up 1 base and J gave up 4 bases; unmatched junction bases: 10. This CDR3 spans 17 amino acids. CDR3 region: CASSQGSGSGGNQPQHF. The CDR3 DNA is TGCGCCAGCAGCCAAGGGAGTGGTTCAGGGGGGAATCAGCCCCAGCATTTT.

This chain joins TRBV27 and TRBJ2-1; D remains ambiguous. CDR1 is MNHEY, CDR2 SMNVEV, per germline (reference sequence). The CDR3 is 13 amino acids. The V end lost 0 bases, the J end lost 5 bases, and 5 bases lay between the germline ends. The CDR3 reads CASSLSLNNEQFF. CDR3 in DNA: TGTGCCAGCAGTTTATCACTCAACAATGAGCAGTTCTTC.

The genes are TRBV6-5 and TRBJ1-1, with D possibly being TRBD1 (5 bases). V lost 0 bases to trimming and J lost 0 bases, with 11 bases between them. Germline CDR1 is MNHEY and CDR2 is SVGAGI. CDR3 length: 16 residues. In DNA form, the CDR3 reads TGTGCCAGCAGTTACTCGGTGGGGGAAATGAACACTGAAGCTTTCTTT. This gives the protein CASSYSVGEMNTEAFF.